These 6 T cell receptor beta chains were all obtained from the same sample, sequenced in a study of CD8+ T cells in alopecia areata. Following extraction, RNA underwent reverse transcription to cDNA, which served as the sequencing template. The assay was immunoSEQ multiplex PCR, and TCRdb's table has in-frame clones only and misses some. The repertoire has roughly 200,000 clones, roughly two fifths of them found once; the top ten carry under 0.55%. As to treatment: oral pan-JAK inhibitor, 5-10 mg twice daily. Specimen: CD4+ T cells sorted from blood, collected between weeks 30 and 35, from a patient treated with tofacitinib. These receptors were obtained from a human donor with alopecia areata.

Concerning this clone: At one of its ends the junction is not consistent with the germline gene, which may arise from a read error. The chain employs TRBV29-1 and TRBJ2-2; 7 bases agree with TRBD1. There are 15 residues in the CDR3. The germline V gene encodes CDR1 SQVTM and CDR2 ANQGSEA. The CDR3 sequence: CSGDLNTGAIGKLFF. CDR3 sequence (DNA): TGCAGCGGTGACCTGAACACAGGGGCGATCGGGAAGCTGTTTTTT.

The J gene is TRBJ2-7, the V gene TRBV2; D unresolved. The CDR3 is 11 residues long. The ends were cut back, 5 bases at V and 6 bases at J, with 8 bases in the middle. Germline CDR1 and CDR2: SNHLY and FYNNEI. The CDR3 region is CASSTVGEQYF. Here the CDR3 DNA reads TGTGCCAGCAGTACAGTAGGCGAGCAGTACTTC.

The gene calls are TRBV30 and TRBJ1-5; possible D gene TRBD1, 5 bases. The V end was cut by 2 bases, the J end by 4 bases, with 12 bases between. Germline CDR1 and CDR2: GTSNPN and SVGIG (reference sequence). There are 14 residues in the CDR3. CDR3 region: CAWSLDSGNQPQHF. The CDR3 DNA reads as TGTGCCTGGAGTCTCGACAGTGGGAATCAGCCCCAGCATTTT.

The chain links TRBV5-4 to TRBJ1-2; D gene ambiguous. The CDR3 is made up of 16 amino acids. The V end lost 4 bases, the J end lost 0 bases, and 16 bases lay between the germline ends. Germline CDR1 reads SGHNT; CDR2 reads YYREEE (reference sequence). The CDR3: CASSPRVGYPNYGYTF. The CDR3 DNA reads as TGTGCCAGCAGCCCACGGGTGGGGTACCCTAACTATGGCTACACCTTC.

The chain uses TRBV29-1 and TRBJ2-5; perhaps TRBD2 as D (6 bases). Trimming took off 6 bases at V and 1 base at J, with 15 bases between the two ends. CDR3 length: 14 amino acids. CDR1 and CDR2 from the germline V gene are SQVTM and ANQGSEA. CDR3 in DNA: TGCAGCGTCGCGTCCCGGGACTCCCAAGAGACCCAGTACTTC. As protein: CSVASRDSQETQYF. Looking up the rest from reference TRBV29-1 and TRBJ2-5 gives the full variable domain: SAVISQKPSRDICQRGTSLTIQCQVDSQVTMMFWYRQQPGQSLTLIATANQGSEATYESGFVIDKFPISRPNLTFSTLTVSNMSPEDSSIYLCSVASRDSQETQYFGPGTRLLVL.

With respect to this clone: Other nucleotide sequences in the sample specify the same CDR3. This chain uses TRBV2 with TRBJ2-1; 11 bases match TRBD2. V trimming: 6 bases; J trimming: 1 base; junction bases outside the gene matches: 2. The CDR3 length is 15 residues. Germline assignment: CDR1 SNHLY and CDR2 FYNNEI. The CDR3 spells CASRGTSGSYNEQFF. The CDR3 DNA reads TGTGCCAGCAGAGGGACTAGCGGATCCTACAATGAGCAGTTCTTC.